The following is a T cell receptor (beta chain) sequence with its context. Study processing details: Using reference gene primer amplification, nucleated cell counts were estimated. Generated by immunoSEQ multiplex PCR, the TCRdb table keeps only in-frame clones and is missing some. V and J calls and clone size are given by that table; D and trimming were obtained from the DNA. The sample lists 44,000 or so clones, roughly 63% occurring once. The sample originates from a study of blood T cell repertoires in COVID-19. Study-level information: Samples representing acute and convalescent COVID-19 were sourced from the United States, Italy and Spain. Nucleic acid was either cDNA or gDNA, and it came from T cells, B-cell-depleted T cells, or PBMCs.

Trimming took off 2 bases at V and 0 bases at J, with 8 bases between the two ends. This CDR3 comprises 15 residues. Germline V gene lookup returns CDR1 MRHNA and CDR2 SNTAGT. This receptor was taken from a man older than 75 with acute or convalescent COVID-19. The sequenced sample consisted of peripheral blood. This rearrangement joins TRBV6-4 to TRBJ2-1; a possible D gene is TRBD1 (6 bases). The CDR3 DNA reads TGTGCCAGCAGTGACACGGACAGCTCCTACAATGAGCAGTTCTTC. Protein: CASSDTDSSYNEQFF.